The sample holds a few counts of the clone carrying this TCR beta chain. Its antigen is unidentified. The CDR3 length is 15 residues. Germline V gene sequence: CDR1 LGHNT, CDR2 FRNRAP. Trimming pared 6 bases from V and 0 bases from J, leaving 14 bases between. Profiled with immunoSEQ multiplex PCR; TCRdb holds only in-frame clones, not every one. The sample presents about 25,000 clones, none singletons. The related graft donor's blood sample was taken on the day of bone marrow donation. The data are from a study of T cells after posttransplantation cyclophosphamide. Findings of the study overall: Blood and skin or GI T cell repertoires showed limited TRB overlap. After PTCy, TRB diversity resembled that of CNI/methotrexate controls. Later post-transplant blood repertoires were often dominated by donor CD8+ memory clones.

The sample taken for sequencing was PBMCs. The source of this sequence is a man aged 50 to 59 in good health, CMV-negative, and a related stem cell transplant donor. The rearrangement uses TRBV12-5 and TRBJ2-5; D unclear. CDR3 amino acids: CASGPSNTHQETQYF. The CDR3 bases are TGTGCTAGTGGACCCTCGAACACCCACCAAGAGACCCAGTACTTC.